These 5 T cell receptor beta chains were all obtained from the same sample, sequenced in a study of T cell responses to AZD1222 COVID-19 vaccine. The method was immunoSEQ multiplex PCR; TCRdb's version includes in-frame clones alone and lacks a portion of them. The data hold under 200,000 clones, with 94% observed a single time. The sample was peripheral blood, taken on day 0 of AZD1222 vaccination. These receptor sequences come from an adult in good health.

The genes are TRBV28 and TRBJ1-2, with 8 bases identical to TRBD1. J was trimmed by 8 bases and V by 2 bases; bases with no gene match: 10. Per germline, CDR1 MDHEN and CDR2 SYDVKM. The CDR3 length is 15 residues. This CDR3 is CASSLGGDRSLGYTF. The CDR3 nucleotides read TGTGCCAGCAGTTTAGGGGGGGACAGGTCGTTAGGCTACACCTTC.

The gene calls are TRBV18 and TRBJ2-3; D not certain. The V end was cut by 2 bases, the J end by 1 base, with 10 bases between. This CDR3 is 15 amino acids long. CDR1 is KGHSH, CDR2 LQKENI, per germline. The CDR3 DNA follows: TGTGCCAGCTCACCAGGCGGATTGGGCACAGATACGCAGTATTTT. The encoded protein is CASSPGGLGTDTQYF.

The chain carries TRBV6-4 and TRBJ2-1, with TRBD2 matching over 15 bases. V shed 4 bases and J 9 bases; nucleotides not matched to a gene: 7. The CDR3 length is 16 residues. Per the germline V gene, CDR1 is MRHNA and CDR2 is SNTAGT. CDR3 residues: CASSVGLAGGPSEQFF. The CDR3, as DNA: TGTGCCAGCAGTGTTGGACTAGCGGGAGGGCCGAGTGAGCAGTTCTTC.

The chain is built from TRBV19 and TRBJ1-2, with a tentative D call TRBD1 (6 bases). The germline CDR1 and CDR2 sequences are LNHDA and SQIVND (reference sequence). The CDR3 runs to 13 residues. V was cut by 10 bases and J by 4 bases, with 16 bases left in between. Here the CDR3 DNA reads TGTGCCACATCCCCAGGGGCAGGCTATGGCTACACCTTC. It yields the protein CATSPGAGYGYTF.

The V gene is TRBV6-5, the J gene TRBJ1-1, with D possibly being TRBD1 (6 bases). V lost 7 bases and J 4 bases, leaving 16 bases between the germline ends. CDR1 is MNHEY and CDR2 is SVGAGI in the germline V gene. This CDR3 comprises 14 residues. CDR3: CASMDRGIRTEAFF. The CDR3 bases are TGTGCCAGCATGGACAGAGGGATTCGCACTGAAGCTTTCTTT.